These T cell receptor beta chains were read from a single sample in a study of CD8 T cells in ankylosing spondylitis. TCRdb fed the 5' RACE reads into MiXCR, producing one record per CDR3 protein. The top ten hold roughly a fifth of the sample, which has about 220,000 distinct CDR3 sequences, about 10% seen once. Sample: blood, either unsorted or a sorted T cell fraction (not recorded which). These receptors all come from a male donor with ankylosing spondylitis or in good health (not recorded which). Each CDR3 is given with its conserved first and last residue. A D gene is named only where the DNA matches it firmly. Clone size, where shown, is once, few, many, or a class for clones that have expanded.

v_gene: TRBV7-2; d_gene: TRBD2; j_gene: TRBJ2-7; abundance: few; CDR3nt: TGTGCCAGCAGCCAGATGTCCGGGGGGGCGGGGGAGCAGTACTTC; CDR3aa: CASSQMSGGAGEQYF
v_gene: TRBV20-1; d_gene: NA; j_gene: TRBJ2-1; abundance: many; CDR3nt: TGCAGTGCTAGTATAGACCAGCGGGTCTACAATGAGCAGTTCTTC; CDR3aa: CSASIDQRVYNEQFF
v_gene: TRBV7-2; d_gene: NA; j_gene: TRBJ1-2; abundance: few; CDR3nt: TGTGCCAGCAGCCCCGGGGGGCGGGATCTAGAGGGCTACACCTTC; CDR3aa: CASSPGGRDLEGYTF
v_gene: TRBV7-9; d_gene: NA; j_gene: TRBJ1-2; abundance: many; CDR3nt: TGTAGGCTCGGCACGAGTGGCTACACCTTC; CDR3aa: CRLGTSGYTF
v_gene: TRBV28; d_gene: NA; j_gene: TRBJ2-7; abundance: many; CDR3nt: TGTGCCACGACGCTATCGGCCTCCTACGAGCAGTACTTC; CDR3aa: CATTLSASYEQYF
v_gene: TRBV2; d_gene: TRBD2; j_gene: TRBJ2-1; abundance: few; CDR3nt: TGTGCCAGCAGTTTCCTACTAGCGGAAGGAGTCTACAATGAGCAGTTCTTC; CDR3aa: CASSFLLAEGVYNEQFF
v_gene: TRBV28; d_gene: TRBD2; j_gene: TRBJ2-4; abundance: NA; CDR3nt: TGTGCAGCCCGGGGGGGCGCAGACAAAAACATTCAGTACTTC; CDR3aa: CAARGGADKNIQYF
v_gene: TRBV12-3/TRBV12-4; d_gene: TRBD1; j_gene: TRBJ1-4; abundance: many; CDR3nt: TGTGCCAGCAGTCTACAGGGGCCCGATGTCGAAAAACTGTTTTTT; CDR3aa: CASSLQGPDVEKLFF
v_gene: TRBV27; d_gene: NA; j_gene: TRBJ1-1; abundance: many; CDR3nt: TGTGCCAGCAGCCCGCGGGGGCCTGAGGAAGCTTTCTTT; CDR3aa: CASSPRGPEEAFF
v_gene: TRBV5-1; d_gene: NA; j_gene: TRBJ2-7; abundance: NA; CDR3nt: TGCGCCAGCAGCTTGGCGGGCAGGGAGCACGAGCAGTACTTC; CDR3aa: CASSLAGREHEQYF
v_gene: TRBV7-9; d_gene: TRBD1; j_gene: TRBJ1-3; abundance: NA; CDR3nt: TGTGCCAGCAGCCCAGACAGGGGCTCTGGAAACACCATATATTTT; CDR3aa: CASSPDRGSGNTIYF
v_gene: TRBV5-1; d_gene: NA; j_gene: TRBJ1-5; abundance: few; CDR3nt: TGCGCCAGCAGCTTGGCCGGAGAGGGCAGTCAGCCCCAGCATTTT; CDR3aa: CASSLAGEGSQPQHF
v_gene: TRBV7-2; d_gene: TRBD1; j_gene: TRBJ2-7; abundance: many; CDR3nt: TGTGCCAGCAGCCAAAGACAGGGGTCCAACGAGCAGTACTTC; CDR3aa: CASSQRQGSNEQYF
v_gene: TRBV12-3/TRBV12-4; d_gene: NA; j_gene: TRBJ1-1; abundance: NA; CDR3nt: TGTGCCAGCAGTTTTTGGCAGGGAAGCATGAACACTGAAGCTTTCTTT; CDR3aa: CASSFWQGSMNTEAFF
v_gene: TRBV12-3/TRBV12-4; d_gene: NA; j_gene: TRBJ1-2; abundance: many; CDR3nt: TGTGCCAGCAGTTCCGGGACCGCACCTCTCTATGGCTACACCTTC; CDR3aa: CASSSGTAPLYGYTF
v_gene: TRBV12-3/TRBV12-4; d_gene: TRBD1; j_gene: TRBJ2-3; abundance: few; CDR3nt: TGTGCCAGCAGACTCGGACAGGCAACCACAGATACGCAGTATTTT; CDR3aa: CASRLGQATTDTQYF
v_gene: TRBV29-1; d_gene: NA; j_gene: TRBJ2-5; abundance: NA; CDR3nt: TGCAGCGTTAGCGATGAACCAGAGACCCAGTACTTC; CDR3aa: CSVSDEPETQYF
v_gene: TRBV7-2; d_gene: NA; j_gene: TRBJ2-7; abundance: many; CDR3nt: TGTGCCAGCAGCTTTGGTGCGGGCGGGAAGGAGCAGTACTTC; CDR3aa: CASSFGAGGKEQYF
v_gene: TRBV10-3; d_gene: TRBD1; j_gene: TRBJ2-1; abundance: NA; CDR3nt: TGTGCCATCAGTGAGGCCAGACAGGGTGGTAATGAGCAGTTCTTC; CDR3aa: CAISEARQGGNEQFF
v_gene: TRBV3-1; d_gene: NA; j_gene: TRBJ1-5; abundance: NA; CDR3nt: TGTGCCAGCAGCTGGGCCCCTTCTAATCAGCCCCAGCATTTT; CDR3aa: CASSWAPSNQPQHF
v_gene: TRBV7-2; d_gene: TRBD1; j_gene: TRBJ1-6; abundance: few; CDR3nt: TGTGCCAGCAGCTCCCTTGGACAGGGTAGTTCACCCCTCCACTTT; CDR3aa: CASSSLGQGSSPLHF